These 15 T cell receptor beta chains were sequenced from one sample in a study of cytomegalovirus exposure and HLA in healthy donors. The method was immunoSEQ multiplex PCR; TCRdb's version includes in-frame clones alone and lacks a portion of them. The sample lists roughly 60,000 clones, roughly 95% occurring once. The sequenced sample was PBMCs. Every receptor here comes from a woman younger than 35 in good health and CMV-seropositive.

This sequence joins TRBV5-1 and TRBJ1-1, with a weak D call TRBD1 (6 bases). The CDR3 has 14 residues. Per the germline V gene, CDR1 is SGHRS and CDR2 is YFSETQ. The germline V and J ends were trimmed by 1 base and 4 bases, with 11 bases remaining between them. The chain's CDR3 is CASSLTGSTTEAFF. The DNA of the CDR3 is TGCGCCAGCAGCTTGACAGGGTCAACCACTGAAGCTTTCTTT. The full variable domain, in which reference TRBV5-1 and TRBJ1-1 provide the parts outside the CDR3, is KAGVTQTPRYLIKTRGQQVTLSCSPISGHRSVSWYQQTPGQGLQFLFEYFSETQRNKGNFPGRFSGRQFSNSRSEMNVSTLELGDSALYLCASSLTGSTTEAFFGQGTRLTVV.

The rearrangement links TRBV2 to TRBJ2-7; 15 nucleotides match TRBD2. Germline V gives CDR1 SNHLY, CDR2 FYNNEI. This CDR3 region has 19 residues. With V trimmed by 1 base and J by 5 bases, 12 bases remained unmatched. This CDR3 reads CASSEGTLGTSGRFNEQYF. The DNA for the CDR3 is TGTGCCAGCAGTGAAGGAACTTTAGGGACTAGCGGGAGGTTCAACGAGCAGTACTTC.

The V and J genes are TRBV9 and TRBJ2-1, with a weak D call TRBD2 (6 bases). V lost 6 bases, J lost 5 bases, and 18 bases lay in between. Germline CDR1 reads SGDLS; CDR2 reads YYNGEE. The CDR3 loop spans 15 amino acids. The CDR3 DNA reads as TGTGCCAGCACGGAGGGATCGGGTCGCCACAATGAGCAGTTCTTC. This sequence encodes CASTEGSGRHNEQFF.

The rearrangement links TRBV7-8 to TRBJ2-1; TRBD2 matches 12 bases. The V segment lost 1 base and the J segment 8 bases; nucleotides outside the gene matches: 12. The germline V gene has CDR1 SGHVS and CDR2 FQNEAQ. This CDR3 comprises 18 residues. Written as DNA, the CDR3 is TGTGCCAGCAGCTTAGAGCTCCGTCGCCTAGCGGGAGGGGATGAGCAGTTCTTC. It yields the protein CASSLELRRLAGGDEQFF.

This rearrangement joins TRBV5-4 to TRBJ2-7, with a weak D call TRBD2 (7 bases). There are 14 residues in the CDR3. The germline V gene encodes CDR1 SGHNT and CDR2 YYREEE (reference sequence). Trimming stripped 5 bases from V and 5 bases from J, with 17 bases between. The CDR3 spells CASSPPGGLHEQYF. CDR3 DNA: TGTGCCAGCAGTCCCCCCGGGGGGCTACACGAGCAGTACTTC.

The V call is TRBV29-1, the J call TRBJ1-4; 7 positions agree with TRBD1. CDR1 SQVTM and CDR2 ANQGSEA come from the germline V gene. V gave up 3 bases and J gave up 7 bases; unmatched junction bases: 11. This CDR3 spans 15 amino acids. The CDR3 DNA follows: TGCAGCGTTGACCTAGCAGGGGGTGGTAGTGAAAAACTGTTTTTT. Its protein is CSVDLAGGGSEKLFF.

V gene TRBV7-2 combines with J gene TRBJ1-6; tentative D call: TRBD1 (5 bases). Germline V gene sequence: CDR1 SGHTA, CDR2 FQGNSA. Trimming took 1 base from V and 12 from J, leaving 13 bases between them. The CDR3 totals 14 residues. The CDR3 spells CASSLEIRGVPLHF. The CDR3 DNA follows: TGTGCCAGCAGCTTAGAAATTAGGGGCGTACCCCTCCACTTT. Full variable domain (remainder filled in from reference TRBV7-2 and TRBJ1-6): GAGVSQSPSNKVTEKGKDVELRCDPISGHTALYWYRQSLGQGLEFLIYFQGNSAPDKSGLPSDRFSAERTGGSVSTLTIQRTQQEDSAVYLCASSLEIRGVPLHFGNGTRLTVT.

The chain employs TRBV19 and TRBJ2-5; 8 nucleotides agree with TRBD1. V shed 6 bases, J shed 2 bases, and the junction held 2 bases outside the gene matches. The germline V gene encodes CDR1 LNHDA and CDR2 SQIVND (reference sequence). This CDR3 spans 13 amino acids. The CDR3 reads CASRDRAQETQYF. The DNA for the CDR3 is TGTGCCAGTAGGGACAGGGCGCAAGAGACCCAGTACTTC.

This chain links TRBV5-8 with TRBJ2-7; D is perhaps TRBD2 (5 bases). The CDR3 loop spans 13 amino acids. Germline V lookup: CDR1 SGHTS, CDR2 YDEGEE. Trimming removed 4 bases at V and 5 bases at J, with 13 bases between. CDR3 residues: CASSPRGSHEQYF. For the CDR3, the DNA is TGTGCCAGCAGCCCCCGGGGTAGCCACGAGCAGTACTTC.

The rearrangement links TRBV14 to TRBJ2-5, with D possibly matching TRBD2 (5 bases). Trimming removed 2 bases from V and 14 bases from J, with 18 bases in between. This CDR3 is 13 amino acids long. The V gene's germline CDR1 is SGHDN and CDR2 FVKESK. The CDR3 sequence: CASSQYGGGPHYF. The CDR3 DNA is TGTGCCAGCAGCCAATACGGTGGCGGGCCGCATTACTTC.

As DNA, the CDR3 is TGTGCCAGCAGCCAGGGCGGACGAAATTCACCCCTCCACTTT. It yields the protein CASSQGGRNSPLHF. The rearrangement uses TRBV5-6 and TRBJ1-6; possibly TRBD1 for D (5 bases). Germline assignment: CDR1 SGHDT and CDR2 YYEEEE. This CDR3 has 14 residues. The V gene lost 4 bases and the J gene lost 7 bases, with 12 bases spanning the gap.

This clone was found once. The V and J genes are TRBV19 and TRBJ1-2; D perhaps matches TRBD1 (5 bases). The CDR3 sequence is 14 residues long. The ends were cut back, 0 bases at V and 3 bases at J, with 8 bases in the middle. Germline CDR1 LNHDA, CDR2 SQIVND (reference sequence). In nucleotides, the CDR3 is TGTGCCAGTAGTATAGAAACAGGTTACTATGGCTACACCTTC. It encodes CASSIETGYYGYTF. The full variable domain, in which reference TRBV19 and TRBJ1-2 provide the parts outside the CDR3, is DGGITQSPKYLFRKEGQNVTLSCEQNLNHDAMYWYRQDPGQGLRLIYYSQIVNDFQKGDIAEGYSVSREKKESFPLTVTSAQKNPTAFYLCASSIETGYYGYTFGSGTRLTVV.

The chain is built from TRBV14 and TRBJ1-3, with TRBD1 identical over 7 bases. Germline CDR1 SGHDN, CDR2 FVKESK. The CDR3 totals 16 residues. V lost 4 bases, J lost 0 bases, and 6 bases stayed unmatched. CDR3 DNA sequence: TGTGCCAGCAGCCGACCCGGGACAGTCTCTGGAAACACCATATATTTT. Protein sequence: CASSRPGTVSGNTIYF.

The chain is built from TRBV9 and TRBJ1-2; 8 bases agree with TRBD1. Per the germline V gene, CDR1 is SGDLS and CDR2 is YYNGEE. V was clipped by 4 bases and J by 8 bases; unmatched bases: 10. The CDR3 consists of 14 residues. CDR3 region: CASSPGTGVRGYTF. CDR3 DNA sequence: TGTGCCAGCAGCCCCGGGACAGGAGTGAGGGGCTACACCTTC.

This clone has a single count. The chain is built from TRBV7-2 and TRBJ1-2; D remains unclear. This CDR3 spans 14 amino acids. The V end lost 2 bases, the J end lost 6 bases, and 13 bases lay between the germline ends. CDR1 and CDR2 from the germline V gene are SGHTA and FQGNSA. CDR3 DNA sequence: TGTGCCAGCAGCTTATTTCTTTTGCCTAATGGCTACACCTTC. It is translated as CASSLFLLPNGYTF.